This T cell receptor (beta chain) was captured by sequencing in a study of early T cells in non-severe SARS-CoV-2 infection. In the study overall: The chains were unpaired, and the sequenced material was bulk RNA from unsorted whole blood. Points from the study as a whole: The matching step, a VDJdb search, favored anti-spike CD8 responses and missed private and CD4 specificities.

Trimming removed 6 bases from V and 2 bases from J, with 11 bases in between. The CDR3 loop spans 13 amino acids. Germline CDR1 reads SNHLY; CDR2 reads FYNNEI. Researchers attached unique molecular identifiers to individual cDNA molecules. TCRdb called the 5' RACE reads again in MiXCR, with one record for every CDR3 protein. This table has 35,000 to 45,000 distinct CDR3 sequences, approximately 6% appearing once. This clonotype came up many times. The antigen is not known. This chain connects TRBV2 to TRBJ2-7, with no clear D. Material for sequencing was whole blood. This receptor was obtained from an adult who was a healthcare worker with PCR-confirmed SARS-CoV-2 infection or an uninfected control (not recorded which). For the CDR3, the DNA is TGTGCCAGCAGAAAACGGTGGACCTACGAGCAGTACTTC. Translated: CASRKRWTYEQYF.